One T cell receptor beta chain is described in this entry. Antigen: not known. The data were obtained in a study of T cell responses to AZD1222 COVID-19 vaccine. Study findings and constraints: The study identified only a handful of AZD1222 recipients as seropositive at baseline. The CD4 TCRs associated with vaccination extended across spike and predominated at 160-218 and 743-854.

TCRdb's table, derived via immunoSEQ multiplex PCR, lists solely in-frame clones and lacks some. The sample includes about 110,000 clones, around 93% of them seen just once. V lost 4 bases, J lost 3 bases, and 18 bases stayed unmatched. Germline CDR1 SNHLY, CDR2 FYNNEI. This CDR3 comprises 18 residues. The TCR sequence derives from an adult in good health. The chain uses TRBV2 and TRBJ2-7, with 7 bases aligning to TRBD1. The material sequenced was peripheral blood, taken on day 0 of AZD1222 vaccination. CDR3 sequence: CASSATYPVTGLGYEQYF. Here the CDR3 DNA reads TGTGCCAGCAGTGCTACCTACCCCGTGACAGGGCTGGGCTACGAGCAGTACTTC.